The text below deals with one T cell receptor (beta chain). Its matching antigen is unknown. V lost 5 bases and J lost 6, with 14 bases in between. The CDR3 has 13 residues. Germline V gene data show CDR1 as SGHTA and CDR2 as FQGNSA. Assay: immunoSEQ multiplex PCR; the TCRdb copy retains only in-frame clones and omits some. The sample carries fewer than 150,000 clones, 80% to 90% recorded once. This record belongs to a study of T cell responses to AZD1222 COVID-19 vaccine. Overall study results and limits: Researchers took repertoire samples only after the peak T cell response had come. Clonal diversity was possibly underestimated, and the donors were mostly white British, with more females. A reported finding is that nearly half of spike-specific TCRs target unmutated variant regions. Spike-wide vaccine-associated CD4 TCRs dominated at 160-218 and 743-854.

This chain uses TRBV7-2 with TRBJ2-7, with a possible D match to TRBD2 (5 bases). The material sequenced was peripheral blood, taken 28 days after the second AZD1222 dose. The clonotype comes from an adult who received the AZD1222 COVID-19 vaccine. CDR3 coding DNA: TGTGCCAGCAGCCCAGGCCGACGGGGCGAGCAGTACTTC. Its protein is CASSPGRRGEQYF.